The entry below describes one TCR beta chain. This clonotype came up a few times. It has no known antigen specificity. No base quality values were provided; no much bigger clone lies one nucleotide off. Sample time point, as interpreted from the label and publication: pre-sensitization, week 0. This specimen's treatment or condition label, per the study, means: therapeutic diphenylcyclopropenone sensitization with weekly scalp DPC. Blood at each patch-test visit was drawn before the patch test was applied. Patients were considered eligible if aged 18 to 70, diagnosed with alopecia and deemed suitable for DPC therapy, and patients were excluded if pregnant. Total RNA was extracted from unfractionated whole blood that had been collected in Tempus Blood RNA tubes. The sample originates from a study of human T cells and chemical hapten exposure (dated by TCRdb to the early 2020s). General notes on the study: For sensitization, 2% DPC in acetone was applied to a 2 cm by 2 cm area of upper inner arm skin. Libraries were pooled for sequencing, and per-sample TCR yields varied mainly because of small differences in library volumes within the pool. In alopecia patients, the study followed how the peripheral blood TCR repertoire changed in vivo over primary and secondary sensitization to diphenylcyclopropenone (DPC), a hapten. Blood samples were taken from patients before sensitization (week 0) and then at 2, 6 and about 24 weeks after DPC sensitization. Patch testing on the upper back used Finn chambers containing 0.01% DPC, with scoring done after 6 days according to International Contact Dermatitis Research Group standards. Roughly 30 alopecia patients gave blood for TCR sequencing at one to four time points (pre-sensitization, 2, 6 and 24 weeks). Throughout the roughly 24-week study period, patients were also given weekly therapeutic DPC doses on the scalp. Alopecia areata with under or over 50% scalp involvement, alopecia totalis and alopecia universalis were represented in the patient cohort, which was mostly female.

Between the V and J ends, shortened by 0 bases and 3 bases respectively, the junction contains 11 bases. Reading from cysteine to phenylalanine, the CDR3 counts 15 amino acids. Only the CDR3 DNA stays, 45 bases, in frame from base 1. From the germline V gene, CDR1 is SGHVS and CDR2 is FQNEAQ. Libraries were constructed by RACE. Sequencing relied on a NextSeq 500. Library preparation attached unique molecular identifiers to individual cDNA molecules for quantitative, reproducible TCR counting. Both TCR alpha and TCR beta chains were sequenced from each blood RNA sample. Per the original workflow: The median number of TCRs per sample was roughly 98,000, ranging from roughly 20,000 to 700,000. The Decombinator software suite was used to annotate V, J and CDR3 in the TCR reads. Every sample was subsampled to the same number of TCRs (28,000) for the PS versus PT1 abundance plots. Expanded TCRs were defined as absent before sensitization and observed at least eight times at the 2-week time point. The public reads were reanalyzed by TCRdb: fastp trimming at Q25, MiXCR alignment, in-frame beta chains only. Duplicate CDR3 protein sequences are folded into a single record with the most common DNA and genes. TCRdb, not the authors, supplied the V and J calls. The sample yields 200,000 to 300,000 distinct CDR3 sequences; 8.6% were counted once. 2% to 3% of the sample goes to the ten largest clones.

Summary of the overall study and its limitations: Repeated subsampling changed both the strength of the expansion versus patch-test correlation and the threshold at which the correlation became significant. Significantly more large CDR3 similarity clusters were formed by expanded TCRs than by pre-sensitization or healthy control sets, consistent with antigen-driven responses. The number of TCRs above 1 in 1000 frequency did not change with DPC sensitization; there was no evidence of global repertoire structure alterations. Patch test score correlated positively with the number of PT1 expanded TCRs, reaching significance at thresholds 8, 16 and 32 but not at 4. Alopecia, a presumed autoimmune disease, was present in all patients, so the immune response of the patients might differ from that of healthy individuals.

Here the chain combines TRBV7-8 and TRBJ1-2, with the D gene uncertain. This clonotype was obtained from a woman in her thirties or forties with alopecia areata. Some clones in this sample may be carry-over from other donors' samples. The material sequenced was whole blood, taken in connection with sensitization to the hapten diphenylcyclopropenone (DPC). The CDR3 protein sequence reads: CASSLAARADYGYTF. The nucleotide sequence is TGTGCCAGCAGCTTAGCTGCACGGGCGGACTATGGCTACACCTTC.